This entry concerns a single T cell receptor (beta chain). This entry is derived from a study of blood T cell repertoires in COVID-19. Looked up from germline, CDR1 is MNHEY and CDR2 is SVGAGI. The CDR3 loop spans 14 amino acids. The V and J ends lost 6 bases and 0 bases respectively, with 12 bases between them. The repertoire was sequenced with immunoSEQ multiplex PCR; TCRdb's copy has only in-frame clones and lacks some. The table shows approximately 74,000 clones, with approximately 80% occurring only once. The sequenced sample was peripheral blood. The chain joins TRBV6-5 to TRBJ2-7; a possible D gene is TRBD1 (5 bases). The origin of this receptor is an elderly man with active or convalescent COVID-19. The CDR3 nucleotides are TGTGCCAGCAGGCAAGGAACAGGCTCCTACGAGCAGTACTTC. Translation gives CASRQGTGSYEQYF.